Each of the 22 T cell receptor beta chains below was sequenced from the same sample in a study of blood T cell repertoires in COVID-19. Sequenced by immunoSEQ multiplex PCR; TCRdb stores in-frame clones only, minus some. This sample has fewer than 400,000 clones; 87% occur once, and the top ten carry about 8.9%. Sequences were obtained from PBMCs or T cells enriched from blood (not recorded which). These receptor sequences come from a young woman who had recovered from COVID-19.

V gene TRBV2 combines with J gene TRBJ1-6; 9 bases align to TRBD1. V lost 6 bases to trimming and J lost 9 bases; unmatched junction nucleotides: 6. CDR3 length: 14 residues. Germline values: CDR1 SNHLY, CDR2 FYNNEI. CDR3 in amino acids: CASSAGQGSSPLHF. CDR3 nucleotide sequence: TGTGCCAGCAGCGCCGGACAGGGGAGTTCACCCCTCCACTTT.

CDR3 amino acids: CASSSPGEPRREQYF. The CDR3 DNA reads TGTGCCAGCAGTTCCCCCGGAGAGCCGAGGAGAGAGCAGTACTTC. The chain joins TRBV27 to TRBJ2-7, with D unclear. The CDR3 totals 15 residues. Deletions cut 4 bases from V and 7 bases from J, with 20 bases between. In germline, CDR1 is MNHEY, CDR2 SMNVEV (reference sequence).

The chain combines TRBV21-1 with TRBJ1-2; the DNA was not compared with TRBD1, the D call given in the table. TRBV21-1 is described as a pseudogene. The CDR3 runs 16 residues. This chain's CDR3 is CASSNGDRLPNYGYTF. CDR3 DNA sequence: TGTGCCAGCAGCAATGGCGACAGATTACCAAACTATGGCTACACCTTC.

The V gene is TRBV4-2, the J gene TRBJ1-3; D perhaps matches TRBD1 (5 bases). Per germline, CDR1 LGHNA and CDR2 YNFKEQ. The CDR3 is 15 amino acids. V was pared by 3 bases and J by 1 base, with 10 bases between. The CDR3 nucleotides read TGTGCCAGCAGCCAGGGGAGGGGATCTGGAAACACCATATATTTT. Protein product: CASSQGRGSGNTIYF.

The V and J genes are TRBV6-2 or TRBV6-3 and TRBJ1-2; D remains unclear. This CDR3 has 13 amino acids. V was clipped by 6 bases and J by 4 bases, with 12 bases between them. Per germline, CDR1 MNHEY and CDR2 SVGEGT. CDR3 region: CASSNELSYGYTF. In DNA form, the CDR3 reads TGTGCCAGCAGCAATGAACTGAGCTATGGCTACACCTTC.

V and J are TRBV6-2 or TRBV6-3 and TRBJ2-3; D gene ambiguous. The CDR3 totals 16 residues. The V end was cut by 0 bases, the J end by 2 bases, with 12 bases between. The germline V gene encodes CDR1 MNHEY and CDR2 SVGEGT. The CDR3 nucleotides are TGTGCCAGCAGTTACTCGTTCTATGATCTCACAGATACGCAGTATTTT. This translates into CASSYSFYDLTDTQYF.

The chain recombines TRBV19 with TRBJ1-1, with D possibly TRBD1 on 6 matching bases. Trimming pared 4 bases from V and 6 bases from J, leaving 15 bases between. CDR1 is LNHDA, CDR2 SQIVND, per germline (reference sequence). The CDR3 consists of 14 residues. The CDR3 loop is CASSTHRVTPEAFF. CDR3 DNA: TGTGCCAGTAGTACGCACAGGGTCACGCCTGAAGCTTTCTTT.

J is TRBJ2-3 and V is TRBV30; D perhaps matches TRBD2 (5 bases). In germline, CDR1 is GTSNPN, CDR2 SVGIG (reference sequence). CDR3 length: 15 residues. The V end lost 0 bases, the J end lost 0 bases, and 10 bases lay between the germline ends. CDR3 in amino acids: CAWSVGGTSTDTQYF. The DNA for the CDR3 is TGTGCCTGGAGTGTAGGAGGAACTAGCACAGATACGCAGTATTTT.

The rearrangement links TRBV6-2 or TRBV6-3 to TRBJ2-7; no definite D call. The V end was cut by 5 bases, the J end by 8 bases, with 10 bases between. Germline V gene lookup returns CDR1 MNHEY and CDR2 SVGEGT. This CDR3 comprises 11 residues. The CDR3 region is CASSAVVKQYF. CDR3 DNA sequence: TGTGCCAGCAGTGCCGTAGTCAAGCAGTACTTC.

This clone was picked up one time. V and J are TRBV9 and TRBJ2-7; possible D gene TRBD1, 5 bases. CDR1 is SGDLS and CDR2 is YYNGEE in the germline V gene. The CDR3 contains 14 residues. The V gene lost 4 bases and the J gene lost 5 bases, with 16 bases spanning the gap. The CDR3 region has the DNA TGTGCCAGCAGCCCAACAAGGGGCCGGCACGAGCAGTACTTC. Protein: CASSPTRGRHEQYF.

The CDR3, as DNA: TGTGCCACCAGTGATAGACGACAGGGAAGCAATCAGCCCCAGCATTTT. It encodes CATSDRRQGSNQPQHF. The chain links TRBV24-1 to TRBJ1-5; 7 nucleotides line up with TRBD1. The CDR3 covers 16 residues. Per germline, CDR1 KGHDR and CDR2 SFDVKD. The V and J ends lost 3 bases and 1 base, in that order; junction bases with no gene match: 5.

The V call is TRBV4-3, the J call TRBJ2-2; 7 nucleotides match TRBD1. The CDR3 contains 17 residues. CDR1 is LGHNA and CDR2 is YSLEER in the germline V gene. J lost 3 bases, V lost 1 base, and 8 bases had no gene match. CDR3 protein: CASSQVSRQGDTGELFF. The DNA for the CDR3 is TGCGCCAGCAGCCAAGTTTCTCGCCAGGGGGACACCGGGGAGCTGTTTTTT.

The chain is built from TRBV7-3 and TRBJ2-1; 8 nucleotides match TRBD1. This CDR3 spans 14 amino acids. With 5 bases clipped from V and 9 bases from J, the junction kept 9 bases outside the gene matches. Per germline, CDR1 SGHTA and CDR2 FQGTGA. The CDR3 region has the DNA TGTGCCAGCAGCCCGCGGACAGGGCGAAGTGAGCAGTTCTTC. Its protein is CASSPRTGRSEQFF.

The CDR3 DNA sequence: TGTGCCAGCAGCTCCACCCCCCGGGACTTAAATCAGCCCCAGCATTTT. It codes for CASSSTPRDLNQPQHF. This chain links TRBV5-5 with TRBJ1-5; D possibly corresponds to TRBD1 (5 bases). CDR3 length equals 16 residues. Germline V gene data show CDR1 as SGHKS and CDR2 as YYEKEE (reference sequence). Trimming stripped 3 bases from V and 4 bases from J, with 17 bases between.

This chain uses TRBV28 with TRBJ2-3; 8 bases map to TRBD2. Germline V gives CDR1 MDHEN, CDR2 SYDVKM. This CDR3 has 14 residues. V shed 6 bases and J 10 bases; nucleotides not matched to a gene: 12. The CDR3 sequence is CASSLRGGHYAQYF. For the CDR3, the DNA is TGTGCCAGCAGCCTACGGGGGGGCCATTACGCGCAGTATTTT.

J is TRBJ2-3 and V is TRBV11-2, with D possibly matching TRBD1 (5 bases). The CDR3 is made up of 14 amino acids. Trimming took 5 bases from V and 3 from J, leaving 12 bases between them. In germline, CDR1 is SGHAT, CDR2 FQNNGV. In nucleotides, the CDR3 is TGTGCCAGCAGCCCCCATTCAGGGACAGATACGCAGTATTTT. Its protein is CASSPHSGTDTQYF.

This sequence joins TRBV11-2 and TRBJ1-1; weak D call: TRBD1 (6 bases). This CDR3 comprises 18 residues. Germline assignment: CDR1 SGHAT and CDR2 FQNNGV. The V end lost 5 bases, the J end lost 1 base, and 23 bases lay between the germline ends. The CDR3 loop reads CASSRVGARGRGNTEAFF. As DNA, the CDR3 is TGTGCCAGCAGCCGGGTCGGTGCTCGGGGCAGGGGGAACACTGAAGCTTTCTTT. The variable domain in full, with the rest retrieved from reference TRBV11-2 and TRBJ1-1, is EAGVAQSPRYKIIEKRQSVAFWCNPISGHATLYWYQQILGQGPKLLIQFQNNGVVDDSQLPKDRFSAERLKGVDSTLKIQPAKLEDSAVYLCASSRVGARGRGNTEAFFGQGTRLTVV.

The genes are TRBV28 and TRBJ1-1; no clear D gene. This CDR3 spans 16 amino acids. CDR1 is MDHEN and CDR2 is SYDVKM in the germline V gene. V was shortened by 5 bases and J by 10 bases, with 26 bases between the two germline ends. The CDR3 sequence: CASSPHPGGRRRRAFF. In nucleotides, the CDR3 is TGTGCCAGCAGTCCCCACCCCGGAGGTCGAAGGAGGAGAGCTTTCTTT.

The V call is TRBV4-2, the J call TRBJ1-6; D perhaps matches TRBD1 (6 bases). Germline-derived CDR1 and CDR2 are LGHNA and YNFKEQ. CDR3 length: 13 amino acids. Trimming left V 6 bases short and J 6 bases short, with 9 bases between. The CDR3 sequence is CASRTGPNSPLHF. CDR3 DNA: TGTGCCAGCAGGACAGGACCTAATTCACCCCTCCACTTT.

This chain links TRBV5-8 with TRBJ1-5; D call uncertain. This CDR3 is built from 13 residues. Trimming cost V 4 bases and J 9 bases, with 14 bases left between them. Germline loops: CDR1 SGHTS, CDR2 YDEGEE. Here the CDR3 reads CASSHPISRPQHF. The CDR3 bases are TGTGCCAGCAGCCACCCGATTTCGAGGCCCCAGCATTTT.

This sequence joins TRBV20-1 and TRBJ2-1; no clear D gene. V lost 5 bases, J lost 9 bases, and 11 bases lay in between. Germline V lookup: CDR1 DFQATT, CDR2 SNEGSKA (reference sequence). The CDR3 covers 11 residues. The CDR3 DNA is TGCAGTGCTCCCGAGCGCAGTGAGCAGTTCTTC. Translation gives CSAPERSEQFF.

The chain links TRBV6-5 to TRBJ1-1; D not resolved. The germline V and J ends were trimmed by 6 bases and 1 base, with 9 bases remaining between them. Germline CDR1 and CDR2: MNHEY and SVGAGI. The length of the CDR3 is 13 residues. The CDR3 sequence: CASRVRRNTEAFF. CDR3 in DNA: TGTGCCAGCAGAGTGCGGAGGAACACTGAAGCTTTCTTT.